This T cell receptor (beta chain) derives from a study of blood T cell repertoires in COVID-19 (dated by TCRdb to 2018 to 2020). As for the study more broadly: Collaborator samples came from the United States, Italy and Spain and covered acute and convalescent phases of COVID-19. The dataset comprised deeply sampled blood TCRbeta repertoires from subjects exposed to, actively infected with, or recovered from COVID-19. Samples came from the ongoing ImmuneRACE study (first 160 participants) plus 1,254 subjects from 6 global collaborators. The prospective study material was composed of cDNA or gDNA derived from T cells, B-cell-depleted T cells, or PBMCs. The repertoires were released in a freely available public database intended as a resource for research on the immune response to SARS-CoV-2. Nearly every sample came with metadata listing a de-identified subject ID, COVID-19 status, age in years and sex. Where available, HLA class I and class II types were obtained from metadata supplied by the sample provider rather than from assay-based typing. The full study reports these points: Clinical and demographic metadata were provided uncurated, with the amount varying by source and participant.

The CDR3 runs 15 residues from the cysteine to the phenylalanine. The retained sequence is limited to the CDR3, 45 bases, with the frame set at the first base. V loses 3 bases of germline sequence and J loses 8 bases, and the interval between the two ends is 19 bases. The germline V gene sets CDR1 to SGHNT and CDR2 to YENEEA. Collaborating institutions collected whole blood in K2EDTA tubes following their own protocols. Collaborator samples were shipped for TCRbeta analysis as frozen whole blood, isolated PBMCs, or DNA extracted from either sample type. Notes on this clone: Its antigen is still unknown. Per-nucleotide qualities are absent, and no much larger clonotype sits a single base away.

TCRbeta CDR3 regions were amplified from genomic DNA by means of the immunoSEQ Assay, a bias-controlled multiplex PCR. In the source study's methods: Within the assay, amplification of reference gene primers was used to estimate how many nucleated cells each sample contained. Sequence reads were collapsed and filtered to measure the absolute abundance of every unique TCRbeta CDR3 rearrangement. For each sample, productive Simpson clonality was calculated by taking the square root of Simpson's diversity index across productive rearrangements. Entries here come from immuneACCESS through TCRdb and include only in-frame sequences with V and J called. Some clones fail to appear in such tables; in the studies checked, an unresolved V gene covers under half of the shortfall, and the cause of the remainder is unknown. That table supplies the V and J calls and clone size; D and trimming were determined from the DNA. The sample table records about 220,000 clones; around 84% of these occur just once. Of the sample, more than 10% falls within the top ten clones.

The source material was peripheral blood. The receptor comes from a human donor in a cohort sampled during active COVID-19. This chain joins TRBV11-3 to TRBJ1-2; tentative D gene TRBD1, with 5 bases matching. Read as DNA, the sequence is TGTGCCAGCAGCTTGGCAGGGCCCCTTTGGGGCGGCTACACCTTC. The translation is CASSLAGPLWGGYTF.